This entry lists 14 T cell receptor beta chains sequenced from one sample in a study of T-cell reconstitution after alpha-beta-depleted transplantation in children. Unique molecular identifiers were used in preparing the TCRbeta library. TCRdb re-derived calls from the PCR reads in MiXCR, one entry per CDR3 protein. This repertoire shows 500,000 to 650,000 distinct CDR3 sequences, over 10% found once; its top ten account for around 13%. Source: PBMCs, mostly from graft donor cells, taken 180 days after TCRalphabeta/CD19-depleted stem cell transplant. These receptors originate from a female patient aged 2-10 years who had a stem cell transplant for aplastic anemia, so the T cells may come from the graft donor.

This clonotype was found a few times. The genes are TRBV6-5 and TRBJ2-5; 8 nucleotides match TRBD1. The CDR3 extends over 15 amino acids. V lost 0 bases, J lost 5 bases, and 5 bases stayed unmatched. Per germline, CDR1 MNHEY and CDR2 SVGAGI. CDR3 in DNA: TGTGCCAGCAGTTACTCTAGCAGGGGGCTTGAGACCCAGTACTTC. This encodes CASSYSSRGLETQYF.

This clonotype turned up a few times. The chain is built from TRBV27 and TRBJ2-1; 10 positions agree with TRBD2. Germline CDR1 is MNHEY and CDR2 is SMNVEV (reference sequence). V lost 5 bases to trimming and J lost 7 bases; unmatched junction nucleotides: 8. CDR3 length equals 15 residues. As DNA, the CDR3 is TGTGCCAGCAGTCTCGGGACTAGCGTAGGTAATGAGCAGTTCTTC. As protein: CASSLGTSVGNEQFF.

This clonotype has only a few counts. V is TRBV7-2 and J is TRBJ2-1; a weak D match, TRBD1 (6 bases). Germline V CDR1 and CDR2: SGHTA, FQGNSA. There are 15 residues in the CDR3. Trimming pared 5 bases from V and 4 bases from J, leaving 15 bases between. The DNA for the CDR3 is TGTGCCAGCAGCCCGCGCACAGGGATGTACAATGAGCAGTTCTTC. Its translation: CASSPRTGMYNEQFF. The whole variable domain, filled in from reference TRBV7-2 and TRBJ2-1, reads GAGVSQSPSNKVTEKGKDVELRCDPISGHTALYWYRQSLGQGLEFLIYFQGNSAPDKSGLPSDRFSAERTGGSVSTLTIQRTQQEDSAVYLCASSPRTGMYNEQFFGPGTRLTVL.

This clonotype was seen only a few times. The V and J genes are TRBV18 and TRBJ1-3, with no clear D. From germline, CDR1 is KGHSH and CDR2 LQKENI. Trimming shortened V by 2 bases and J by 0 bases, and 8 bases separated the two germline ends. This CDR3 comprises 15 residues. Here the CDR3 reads CASSPGGRSGNTIYF. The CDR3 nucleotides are TGTGCCAGCTCACCAGGCGGACGCTCTGGAAACACCATATATTTT.

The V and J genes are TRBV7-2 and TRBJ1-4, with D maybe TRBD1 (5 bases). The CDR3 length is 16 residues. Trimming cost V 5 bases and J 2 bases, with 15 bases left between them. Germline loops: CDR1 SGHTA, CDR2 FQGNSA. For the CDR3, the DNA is TGTGCCAGCAGCCCCGAACCGGGACGGACTAATGAAAAACTGTTTTTT. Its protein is CASSPEPGRTNEKLFF. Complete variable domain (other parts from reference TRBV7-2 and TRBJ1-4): GAGVSQSPSNKVTEKGKDVELRCDPISGHTALYWYRQSLGQGLEFLIYFQGNSAPDKSGLPSDRFSAERTGGSVSTLTIQRTQQEDSAVYLCASSPEPGRTNEKLFFGSGTQLSVL.

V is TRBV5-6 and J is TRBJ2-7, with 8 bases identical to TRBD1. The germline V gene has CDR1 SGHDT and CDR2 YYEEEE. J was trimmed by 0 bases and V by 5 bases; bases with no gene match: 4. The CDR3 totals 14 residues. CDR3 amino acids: CASRQDRVSYEQYF. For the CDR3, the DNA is TGTGCCAGCAGACAGGACAGGGTCTCCTACGAGCAGTACTTC.

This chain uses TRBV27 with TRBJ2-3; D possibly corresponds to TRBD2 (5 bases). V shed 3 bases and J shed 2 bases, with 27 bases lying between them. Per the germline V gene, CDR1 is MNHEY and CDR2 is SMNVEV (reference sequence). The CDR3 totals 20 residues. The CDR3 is CASSFVATAFQIWDTDTQYF. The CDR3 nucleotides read TGTGCCAGCAGTTTTGTAGCGACCGCGTTCCAGATTTGGGACACAGATACGCAGTATTTT.

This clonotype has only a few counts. CDR3 DNA: TGCAGCGTTGAGCGGGGAACAGGTTACACCGGGGAGCTGTTTTTT. Translated: CSVERGTGYTGELFF. The rearrangement links TRBV29-1 to TRBJ2-2, with TRBD2 as a possible D gene (6 bases). V lost 3 bases, J lost 3 bases, and 14 bases lay in between. The CDR3 length is 15 residues. Germline CDR1 and CDR2: SQVTM and ANQGSEA.

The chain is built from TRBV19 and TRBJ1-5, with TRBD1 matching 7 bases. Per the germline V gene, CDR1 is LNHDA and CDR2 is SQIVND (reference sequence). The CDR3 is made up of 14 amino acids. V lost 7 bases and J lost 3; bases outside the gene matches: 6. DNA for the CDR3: TGTGCCAGTACTCAGACAGGGAACAATCAGCCCCAGCATTTT. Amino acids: CASTQTGNNQPQHF.

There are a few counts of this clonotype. The CDR3 DNA sequence: TGTGCCAGCAGCTTGAGGGAGGACTTCTACAATGAGCAGTTCTTC. Translated: CASSLREDFYNEQFF. The chain uses TRBV7-9 and TRBJ2-1, with D possibly being TRBD2 (6 bases). CDR3 size: 15 residues. Trimming removed 3 bases from V and 3 bases from J, with 12 bases in between. CDR1 and CDR2 (germline): SEHNR, FQNEAQ (reference sequence).

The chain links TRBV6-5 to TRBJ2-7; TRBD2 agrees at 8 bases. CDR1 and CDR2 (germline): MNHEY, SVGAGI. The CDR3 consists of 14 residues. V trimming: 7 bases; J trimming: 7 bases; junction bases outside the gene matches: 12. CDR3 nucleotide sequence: TGTGCCAGCATTATGTCTAGCGGGTGGGGTGAGCAGTACTTC. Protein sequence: CASIMSSGWGEQYF.

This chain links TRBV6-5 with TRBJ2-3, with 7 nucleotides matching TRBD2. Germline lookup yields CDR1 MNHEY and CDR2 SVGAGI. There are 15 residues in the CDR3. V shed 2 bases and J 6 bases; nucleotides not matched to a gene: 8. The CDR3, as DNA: TGTGCCAGCAGTTACGGTTGGCGGGAGAAGGATACGCAGTATTTT. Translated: CASSYGWREKDTQYF.

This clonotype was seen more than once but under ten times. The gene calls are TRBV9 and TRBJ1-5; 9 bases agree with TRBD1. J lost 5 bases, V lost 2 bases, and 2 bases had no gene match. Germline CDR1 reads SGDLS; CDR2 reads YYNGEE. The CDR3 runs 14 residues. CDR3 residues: CASSVGDRDQPQHF. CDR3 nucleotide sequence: TGTGCCAGCAGCGTCGGGGACAGGGATCAGCCCCAGCATTTT.

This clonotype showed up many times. In DNA form, the CDR3 reads TGCAGCGTTGAGGAACACGGGGCCTTGGAGCAGTACTTC. Protein product: CSVEEHGALEQYF. This chain connects TRBV29-1 to TRBJ2-7; possibly TRBD1 or TRBD2 for D (5 bases each). The CDR3 runs to 13 residues. Germline CDR1 is SQVTM and CDR2 is ANQGSEA. V was cut by 3 bases and J by 7 bases, with 16 bases left in between.